A single sample gave rise to the 11 T cell receptor beta chains below, sequenced in a study of CD8 T cells in Susac syndrome. RNA totalling roughly 0.45 to 1 ug underwent reverse transcription with random hexamers. Each CDR3 protein gets one entry after TCRdb re-called the immunoSEQ multiplex PCR reads with MiXCR. The table includes about 120,000 distinct CDR3 sequences, roughly 95% detected once. The material sequenced was CD4+ T cells from PBMCs. Receptor source: a human donor with Susac syndrome.

The chain carries TRBV24-1 and TRBJ2-7; D might be TRBD2 (5 bases). The CDR3 has 12 amino acids. The V gene lost 0 bases and the J gene lost 12 bases, with 11 bases spanning the gap. Germline V gene sequence: CDR1 KGHDR, CDR2 SFDVKD. This CDR3 reads CATSDLRRGWYF. CDR3 nucleotide sequence: TGTGCCACCAGTGATTTGCGACGAGGGTGGTACTTC.

The gene calls are TRBV30 and TRBJ1-3, with D hard to call. Germline CDR1 is GTSNPN and CDR2 is SVGIG (reference sequence). The CDR3 totals 13 residues. V was pared by 0 bases and J by 0 bases, with 3 bases between. This CDR3 reads CAWSVISGNTIYF. CDR3 DNA: TGTGCCTGGAGTGTAATCTCTGGAAACACCATATATTTT.

This clonotype has a single count. The CDR3 coding sequence is TGTGCCAGCAGCCAAGGAGATCAGCCCCAGCATTTT. Its translation is CASSQGDQPQHF. V usage is TRBV4-2 and J usage is TRBJ1-5; D uncertain. Germline CDR1 reads LGHNA; CDR2 reads YNFKEQ. Trimming removed 1 base at V and 5 bases at J, with 3 bases between. The CDR3 has 12 amino acids.

V gene TRBV20-1 combines with J gene TRBJ2-4; D is uncertain. The CDR3 is 15 amino acids. Germline-derived CDR1 and CDR2 are DFQATT and SNEGSKA (reference sequence). Trimming pared 0 bases from V and 8 bases from J, leaving 17 bases between. CDR3 bases: TGCAGTGCTAGAGATGGAAAGTCCCCCTTGGACATTCAGTACTTC. This gives the protein CSARDGKSPLDIQYF.

The CDR3 here is CSGTGSSSTGELFF. CDR3 DNA sequence: TGCAGTGGCACAGGGAGTTCGAGCACCGGGGAGCTGTTTTTT. The chain is built from TRBV20-1 and TRBJ2-2; weak D call: TRBD1 (6 bases). V was pared by 7 bases and J by 4 bases, with 16 bases between. This CDR3 is built from 14 residues. Germline-derived CDR1 and CDR2 are DFQATT and SNEGSKA (reference sequence).

This rearrangement joins TRBV5-6 to TRBJ1-1; weak D call: TRBD1 (5 bases). V was clipped by 1 base and J by 10 bases, with 11 bases between them. The CDR3 runs to 12 residues. Per germline, CDR1 SGHDT and CDR2 YYEEEE. The DNA for the CDR3 is TGTGCCAGCAGCTTGAGCCCGGGGGGAGCTTTCTTT. It is translated as CASSLSPGGAFF.

The chain recombines TRBV7-2 with TRBJ1-2; 8 bases fit TRBD1. CDR1 is SGHTA, CDR2 FQGNSA, per germline. The CDR3 is made up of 16 amino acids. The trim removed 6 bases at V and 0 bases at J, leaving 9 bases unmatched. CDR3 residues: CASSSRGRKPNYGYTF. The CDR3 DNA follows: TGTGCCAGCAGTTCCAGGGGGCGGAAGCCTAACTATGGCTACACCTTC.

The chain uses TRBV10-2 and TRBJ1-1, with 7 bases lining up with TRBD1. The CDR3 runs 13 residues. Germline CDR1 WSHSY, CDR2 SAAADI. With 4 bases clipped from V and 4 bases from J, the junction kept 3 bases outside the gene matches. The CDR3 is CASSVNRGTEAFF. The CDR3 coding sequence is TGCGCCAGCAGTGTTAACAGGGGCACTGAAGCTTTCTTT.

The rearrangement links TRBV28 to TRBJ2-7; D not resolved. The CDR3 consists of 12 residues. Trimming removed 11 bases from V and 0 bases from J, with 11 bases in between. Germline lookup yields CDR1 MDHEN and CDR2 SYDVKM. CDR3 sequence reads: CASLSLSYEQYF. CDR3 coding DNA: TGTGCCTCCCTATCACTCTCCTACGAGCAGTACTTC.

The chain links TRBV14 to TRBJ1-2, with D uncertain. This CDR3 has 13 residues. CDR1 and CDR2 from the germline V gene are SGHDN and FVKESK. The V end lost 4 bases, the J end lost 7 bases, and 13 bases lay between the germline ends. CDR3 sequence reads: CASSPVTAGGYTF. As DNA, the CDR3 is TGTGCCAGCAGCCCCGTTACTGCTGGTGGCTACACCTTC.

This clonotype was observed a single time. Written as DNA, the CDR3 is TGTGCCAGCTCACCACCGCCCCCGGGGGAGACCCAGTACTTC. It yields the protein CASSPPPPGETQYF. The chain links TRBV18 to TRBJ2-5; D perhaps matches TRBD2 (5 bases). This CDR3 has 14 residues. Germline CDR1 KGHSH, CDR2 LQKENI. Trimming stripped 0 bases from V and 5 bases from J, with 10 bases between. Full variable domain (outside the CDR3, taken from reference TRBV18 and TRBJ2-5): NAGVMQNPRHLVRRRGQEARLRCSPMKGHSHVYWYRQLPEEGLKFMVYLQKENIIDESGMPKERFSAEFPKEGPSILRIQQVVRGDSAAYFCASSPPPPGETQYFGPGTRLLVL.